This T cell receptor (beta chain) was captured by sequencing in a study of cytomegalovirus exposure and HLA in healthy donors. Study-wide results and caveats: TCR beta V segments were, for the most part, productive about 87% or about 30% of the time in an earlier analysis. It was reported that TCR beta sequences correctly inferred the HLA-A and HLA-B alleles for most subjects.

Details on this clone: What it binds is not known.

The primer mix had 60 Vbeta and 13 Jbeta primers. Source study methods: In a later analysis, the count reached 75 million to 90 million unique TCR beta chains, with about 11 million shared. The method was immunoSEQ multiplex PCR; TCRdb's version includes in-frame clones alone and lacks a portion of them. That table supplies the V and J calls and clone size; D and trimming were determined from the DNA. The data show some 200,000 clones, with around four fifths seen just once and around 3.2% held by the top ten. Deletions cut 0 bases from V and 2 bases from J, with 9 bases between. The V gene's germline CDR1 is SGHRS and CDR2 YFSETQ. This CDR3 has 15 amino acids.

This TCR was recovered from a female donor in good health and CMV-seronegative. This sequence joins TRBV5-1 and TRBJ1-5, with D perhaps TRBD1 (5 bases). Sample: PBMCs. The CDR3 region is CASSLEGFGNQPQHF. The CDR3 coding sequence is TGCGCCAGCAGCTTGGAGGGGTTCGGCAATCAGCCCCAGCATTTT.